This T cell receptor beta chain was identified in a study of beta chain features in type 1 diabetes. Whole-study findings and limits: It was among patients, rather than healthy donors, that naive, central memory and Treg TCRB repertoires appeared more similar.

One heparinised draw of blood, averaging about 116 mL, came from each donor. The authors sorted CD4+ naive, central memory, regulatory and stem cell-like memory cells via CD45RO/CCR7/CD25/CD127/CD95/CD27. Germline V gene lookup returns CDR1 KGHSH and CDR2 LQKENI. The CDR3 runs to 17 residues. The ends lost 3 bases at V and 6 bases at J; junction bases unmatched: 11. This clone has only a few counts. Its antigen is unknown. Expressed TCRB transcripts were sequenced because the isolated RNA had all been reverse transcribed beforehand. Libraries were prepared by immunoSEQ multiplex PCR; TCRdb keeps only in-frame clonotypes and omits some of them. The table shows approximately 200,000 clones, with over 7.5% occurring only once.

The clonotype originates from a woman under 30 in good health. The V and J genes are TRBV18 and TRBJ2-1; 10 nucleotides match TRBD2. The sequenced material came from naive CD4+ T cells from blood. The CDR3 region is CASSPYHILAGRNEQFF. In nucleotides, the CDR3 is TGTGCCAGCTCACCCTACCACATACTAGCGGGACGCAATGAGCAGTTCTTC.